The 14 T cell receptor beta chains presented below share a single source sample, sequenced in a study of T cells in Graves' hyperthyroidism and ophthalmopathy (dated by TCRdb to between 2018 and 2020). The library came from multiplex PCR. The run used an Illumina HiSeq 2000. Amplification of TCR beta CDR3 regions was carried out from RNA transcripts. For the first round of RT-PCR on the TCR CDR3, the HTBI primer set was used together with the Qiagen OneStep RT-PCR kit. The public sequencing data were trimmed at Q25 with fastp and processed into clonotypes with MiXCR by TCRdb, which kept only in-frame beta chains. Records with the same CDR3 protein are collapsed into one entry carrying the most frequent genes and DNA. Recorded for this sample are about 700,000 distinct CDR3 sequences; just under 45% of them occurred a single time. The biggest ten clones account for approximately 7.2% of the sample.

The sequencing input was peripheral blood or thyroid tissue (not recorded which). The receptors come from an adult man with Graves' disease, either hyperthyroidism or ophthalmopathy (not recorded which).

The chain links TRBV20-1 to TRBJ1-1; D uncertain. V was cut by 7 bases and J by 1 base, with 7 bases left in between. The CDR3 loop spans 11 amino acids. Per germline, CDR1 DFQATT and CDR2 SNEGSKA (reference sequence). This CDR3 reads CSGSQNTEAFF. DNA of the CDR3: TGCAGTGGTAGTCAGAACACTGAAGCTTTCTTT.

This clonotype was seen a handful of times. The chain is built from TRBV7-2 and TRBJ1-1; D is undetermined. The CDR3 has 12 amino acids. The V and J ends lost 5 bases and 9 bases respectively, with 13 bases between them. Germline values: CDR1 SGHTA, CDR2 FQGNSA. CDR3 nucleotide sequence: TGTGCCAGCAGCCTCTGGGCGGGGAAAGCTTTCTTT. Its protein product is CASSLWAGKAFF.

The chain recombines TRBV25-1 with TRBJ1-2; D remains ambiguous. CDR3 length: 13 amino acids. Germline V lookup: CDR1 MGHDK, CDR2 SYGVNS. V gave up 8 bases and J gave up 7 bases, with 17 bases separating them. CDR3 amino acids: CASLFRSESGYTF. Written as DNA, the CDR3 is TGTGCCAGCTTATTTCGAAGTGAGAGTGGCTACACCTTC.

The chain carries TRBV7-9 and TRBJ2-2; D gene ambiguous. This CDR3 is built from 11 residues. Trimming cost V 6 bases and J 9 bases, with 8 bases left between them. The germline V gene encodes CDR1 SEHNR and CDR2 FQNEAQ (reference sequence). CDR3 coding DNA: TGTGCCAGCAGTCGCGACAGGGAGCTGTTTTTT. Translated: CASSRDRELFF. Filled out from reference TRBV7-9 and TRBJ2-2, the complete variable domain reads DTGVSQNPRHKITKRGQNVTFRCDPISEHNRLYWYRQTLGQGPEFLTYFQNEAQLEKSRLLSDRFSAERPKGSFSTLEIQRTEQGDSAMYLCASSRDRELFFGEGSRLTVL.

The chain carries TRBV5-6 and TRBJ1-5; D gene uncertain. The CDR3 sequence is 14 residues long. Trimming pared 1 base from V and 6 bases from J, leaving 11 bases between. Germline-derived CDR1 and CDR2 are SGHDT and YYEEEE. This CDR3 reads CASSLQEFGQPQHF. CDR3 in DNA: TGTGCCAGCAGCTTGCAGGAATTTGGTCAGCCCCAGCATTTT.

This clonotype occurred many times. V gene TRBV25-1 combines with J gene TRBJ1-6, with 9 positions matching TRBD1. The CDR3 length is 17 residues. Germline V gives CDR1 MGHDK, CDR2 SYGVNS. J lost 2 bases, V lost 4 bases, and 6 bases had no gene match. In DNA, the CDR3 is TGTGCCAGCAGTGGAAGGACAGGGGCTGCCTATAATTCACCCCTCCACTTT. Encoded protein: CASSGRTGAAYNSPLHF.

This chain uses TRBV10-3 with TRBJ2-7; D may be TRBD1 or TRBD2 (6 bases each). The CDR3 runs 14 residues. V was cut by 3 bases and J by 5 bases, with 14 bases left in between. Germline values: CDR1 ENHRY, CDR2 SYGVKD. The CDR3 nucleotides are TGTGCCATCAGTGACGGGGGCAGTTTGAACGAGCAGTACTTC. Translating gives CAISDGGSLNEQYF.

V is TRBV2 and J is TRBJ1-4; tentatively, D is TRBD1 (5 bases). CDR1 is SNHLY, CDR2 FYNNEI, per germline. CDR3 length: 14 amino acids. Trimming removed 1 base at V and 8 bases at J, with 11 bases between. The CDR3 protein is CASSEDQGEEKLFF. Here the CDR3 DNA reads TGTGCCAGCAGTGAAGATCAGGGCGAGGAAAAACTGTTTTTT. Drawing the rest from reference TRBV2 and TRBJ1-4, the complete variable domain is EPEVTQTPSHQVTQMGQEVILRCVPISNHLYFYWYRQILGQKVEFLVSFYNNEISEKSEIFDDQFSVERPDGSNFTLKIRSTKLEDSAMYFCASSEDQGEEKLFFGSGTQLSVL.

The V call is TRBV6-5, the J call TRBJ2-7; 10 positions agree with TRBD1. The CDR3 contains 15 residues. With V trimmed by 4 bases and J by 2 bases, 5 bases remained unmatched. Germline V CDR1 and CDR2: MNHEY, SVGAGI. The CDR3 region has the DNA TGTGCCAGCAGTTTATTGGACAGGGGGGCCTACGAGCAGTACTTC. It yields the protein CASSLLDRGAYEQYF.

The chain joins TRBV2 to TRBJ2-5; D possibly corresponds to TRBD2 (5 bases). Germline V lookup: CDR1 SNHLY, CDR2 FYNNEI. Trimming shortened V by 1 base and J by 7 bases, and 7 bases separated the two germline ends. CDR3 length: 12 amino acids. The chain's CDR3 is CASSEVGGTQYF. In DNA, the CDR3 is TGTGCCAGCAGTGAAGTAGGAGGGACCCAGTACTTC.

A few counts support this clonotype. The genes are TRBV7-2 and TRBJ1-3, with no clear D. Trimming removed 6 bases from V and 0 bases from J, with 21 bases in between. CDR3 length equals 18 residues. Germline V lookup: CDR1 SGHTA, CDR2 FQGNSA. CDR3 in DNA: TGTGCCAGCAGTTACTCCCCGGGCGGACGATTCTCTGGAAACACCATATATTTT. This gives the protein CASSYSPGGRFSGNTIYF.

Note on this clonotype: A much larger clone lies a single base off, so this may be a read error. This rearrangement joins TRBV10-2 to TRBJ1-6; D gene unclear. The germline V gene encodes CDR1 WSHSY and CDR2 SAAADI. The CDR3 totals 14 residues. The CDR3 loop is CASGEDGDNSPLHF. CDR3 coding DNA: TGCGCCAGCGGTGAGGACGGAGATAATTCACCCCTCCACTTT.

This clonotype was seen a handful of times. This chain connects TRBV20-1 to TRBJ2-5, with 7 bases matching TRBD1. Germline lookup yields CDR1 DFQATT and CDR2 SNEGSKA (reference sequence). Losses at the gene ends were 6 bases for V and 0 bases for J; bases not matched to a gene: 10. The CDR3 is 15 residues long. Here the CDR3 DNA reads TGCAGTGCCGAAGACAGGGCCTTGTACCAAGAGACCCAGTACTTC. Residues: CSAEDRALYQETQYF.

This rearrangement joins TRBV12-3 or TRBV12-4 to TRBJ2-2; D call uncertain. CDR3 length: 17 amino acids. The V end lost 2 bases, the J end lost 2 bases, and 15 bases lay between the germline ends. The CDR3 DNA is TGTGCCAGCAGTTTATCCATGCCAGCAACCAACACCGGGGAGCTGTTTTTT. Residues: CASSLSMPATNTGELFF.